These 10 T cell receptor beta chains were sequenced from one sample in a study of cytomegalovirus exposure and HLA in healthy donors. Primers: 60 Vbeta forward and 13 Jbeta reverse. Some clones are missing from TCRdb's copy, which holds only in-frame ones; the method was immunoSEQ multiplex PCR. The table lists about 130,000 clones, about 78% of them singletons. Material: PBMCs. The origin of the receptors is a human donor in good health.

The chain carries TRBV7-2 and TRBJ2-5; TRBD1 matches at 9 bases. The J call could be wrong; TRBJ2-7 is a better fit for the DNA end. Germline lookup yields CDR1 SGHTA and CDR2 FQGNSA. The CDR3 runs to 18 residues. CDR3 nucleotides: TGTGCCAGCAGCTTAGCCCCTTACGGACAGGGGTCCTCCTACGAGCAGTACTTC. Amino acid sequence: CASSLAPYGQGSSYEQYF.

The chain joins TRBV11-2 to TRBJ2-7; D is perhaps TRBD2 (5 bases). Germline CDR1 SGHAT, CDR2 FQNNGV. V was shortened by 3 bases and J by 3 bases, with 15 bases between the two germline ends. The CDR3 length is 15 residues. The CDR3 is CASSFRRSDLYEQYF. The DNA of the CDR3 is TGTGCCAGCAGCTTTAGGAGGTCAGACCTCTACGAGCAGTACTTC.

The CDR3 here is CASSFDRGGYEQYF. Written as DNA, the CDR3 is TGTGCCAGCAGTTTTGACAGGGGGGGATACGAGCAGTACTTC. The rearrangement links TRBV6-5 to TRBJ2-7, with TRBD1 identical over 9 bases. This CDR3 spans 14 amino acids. CDR1 MNHEY and CDR2 SVGAGI come from the germline V gene. Trimming cost V 4 bases and J 4 bases; bases outside gene matches: 5.

In DNA form, the CDR3 reads TGTGCCAGCAGCCAGGGGTCTCAGAACTATGGCTACACCTTC. Protein: CASSQGSQNYGYTF. V and J are TRBV11-2 and TRBJ1-2; D is perhaps TRBD1 (6 bases). Trimming left V 5 bases short and J 2 bases short, with 12 bases between. This CDR3 region has 14 residues. Germline loops: CDR1 SGHAT, CDR2 FQNNGV.

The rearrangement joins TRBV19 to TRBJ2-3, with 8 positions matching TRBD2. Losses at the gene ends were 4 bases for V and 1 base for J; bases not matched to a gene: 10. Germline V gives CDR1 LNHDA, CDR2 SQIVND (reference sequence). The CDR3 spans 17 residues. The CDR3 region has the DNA TGTGCCAGTAGTAGTCCGGGGGGGCGGAAGCGCACAGATACGCAGTATTTT. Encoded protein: CASSSPGGRKRTDTQYF. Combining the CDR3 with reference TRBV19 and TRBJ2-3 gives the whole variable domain DGGITQSPKYLFRKEGQNVTLSCEQNLNHDAMYWYRQDPGQGLRLIYYSQIVNDFQKGDIAEGYSVSREKKESFPLTVTSAQKNPTAFYLCASSSPGGRKRTDTQYFGPGTRLTVL.

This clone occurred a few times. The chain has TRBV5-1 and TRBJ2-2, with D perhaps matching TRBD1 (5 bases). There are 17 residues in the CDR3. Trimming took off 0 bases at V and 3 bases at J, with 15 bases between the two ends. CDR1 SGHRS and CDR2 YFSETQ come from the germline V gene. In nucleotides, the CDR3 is TGCGCCAGCAGCTTGGCTGCCGCTCTAGGGGACACCGGGGAGCTGTTTTTT. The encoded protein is CASSLAAALGDTGELFF.

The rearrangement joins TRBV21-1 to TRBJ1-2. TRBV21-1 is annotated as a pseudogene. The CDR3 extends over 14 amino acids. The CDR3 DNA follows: TGTGCCAGCAGCCCCCGGACGAGAGGGAATGGCTACACCTTC. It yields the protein CASSPRTRGNGYTF.

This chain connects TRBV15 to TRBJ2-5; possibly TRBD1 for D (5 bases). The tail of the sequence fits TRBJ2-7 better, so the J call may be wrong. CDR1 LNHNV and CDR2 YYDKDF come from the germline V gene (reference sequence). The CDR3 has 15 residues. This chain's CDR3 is CATSRALTGSYEQYF. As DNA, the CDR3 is TGTGCCACCAGCAGAGCCCTAACAGGTTCCTACGAGCAGTACTTC.

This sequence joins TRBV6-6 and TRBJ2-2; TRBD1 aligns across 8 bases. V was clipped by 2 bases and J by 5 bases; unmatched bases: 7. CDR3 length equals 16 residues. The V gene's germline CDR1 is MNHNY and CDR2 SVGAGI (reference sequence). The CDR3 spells CASSYAGGATTGELFF. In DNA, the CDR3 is TGTGCCAGCAGTTACGCAGGGGGCGCAACAACCGGGGAGCTGTTTTTT.

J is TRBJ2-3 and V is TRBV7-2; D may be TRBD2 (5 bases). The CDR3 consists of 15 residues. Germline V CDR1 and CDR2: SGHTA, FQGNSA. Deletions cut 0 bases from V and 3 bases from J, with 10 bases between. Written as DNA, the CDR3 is TGTGCCAGCAGCTTAGCGGCAGGAGGTACAGATACGCAGTATTTT. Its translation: CASSLAAGGTDTQYF.